A single sample gave rise to the 15 T cell receptor beta chains below, sequenced in a study of CD8 T cells in Susac syndrome. Reverse transcription of about 0.45 to 1 ug RNA was performed with random hexamers. TCRdb analysed the immunoSEQ multiplex PCR reads with MiXCR anew, one entry per CDR3 protein. Among about 180,000 distinct CDR3 sequences listed, 93% were seen once. The specimen sequenced was CD4+ T cells from PBMCs. The receptors were gathered from a human donor with multiple sclerosis.

V and J are TRBV3-1 and TRBJ2-5; TRBD2 might be the D (5 bases). The CDR3 totals 15 residues. In germline, CDR1 is LGHDT, CDR2 YNNKEL (reference sequence). V dropped 5 bases and J dropped 0 bases, with 13 bases sitting between them. CDR3 DNA sequence: TGTGCCAGCAGCTTTGGACTCACGTACCAAGAGACCCAGTACTTC. Translating it yields CASSFGLTYQETQYF.

The chain has TRBV11-2 and TRBJ2-7; 8 bases fit TRBD2. CDR1 SGHAT and CDR2 FQNNGV come from the germline V gene. Trimming took 5 bases from V and 0 from J; bases not matched to a gene: 12. CDR3 length equals 17 residues. CDR3 sequence (DNA): TGTGCCAGCAGCCCATACCGGGGGCGGGAGGCCTCCTACGAGCAGTACTTC. This translates into CASSPYRGREASYEQYF.

V gene TRBV9 combines with J gene TRBJ2-7, with no clear D. The germline CDR1 and CDR2 sequences are SGDLS and YYNGEE. Trimming removed 8 bases from V and 7 bases from J, with 13 bases in between. The CDR3 runs 11 residues. CDR3 protein: CARRSLGEQYF. CDR3 DNA: TGTGCCAGGAGATCCCTGGGGGAGCAGTACTTC.

The chain carries TRBV3-1 and TRBJ2-3; 9 bases align to TRBD1. With V trimmed by 6 bases and J by 4 bases, 5 bases remained unmatched. This CDR3 is 14 amino acids long. Germline V CDR1 and CDR2: LGHDT, YNNKEL (reference sequence). The CDR3 sequence is CASRGQGPADTQYF. In DNA form, the CDR3 reads TGTGCCAGCAGAGGACAGGGGCCGGCAGATACGCAGTATTTT.

The chain employs TRBV27 and TRBJ1-6; possible D gene TRBD1, 6 bases. V lost 3 bases, J lost 13 bases, and 25 bases lay in between. Germline-derived CDR1 and CDR2 are MNHEY and SMNVEV (reference sequence). CDR3 length equals 17 residues. The CDR3 is CASSFLGAGAATLPLHF. The CDR3 DNA reads TGTGCCAGCAGTTTCCTAGGGGCAGGGGCCGCAACTTTGCCCCTCCACTTT.

The chain joins TRBV28 to TRBJ2-7, with D tentatively TRBD1 (6 bases). V was shortened by 9 bases and J by 0 bases, with 21 bases between the two germline ends. The CDR3 runs 16 residues. In germline, CDR1 is MDHEN, CDR2 SYDVKM. The DNA for the CDR3 is TGTGCCAGTCAACCAGCTGACACCAGGGGCTCCTACGAGCAGTACTTC. Translated: CASQPADTRGSYEQYF.

This chain uses TRBV28 with TRBJ2-1; 10 nucleotides align to TRBD2. The CDR3 is made up of 13 amino acids. CDR1 MDHEN and CDR2 SYDVKM come from the germline V gene. V lost 7 bases and J lost 9; bases outside the gene matches: 6. CDR3 bases: TGTGCCAGCAAAGCTAGCGGGAGCGGTGAGCAGTTCTTC. It translates to CASKASGSGEQFF.

CDR3 sequence: CASSFGLAGENEQFF. The CDR3 DNA sequence: TGTGCCAGCAGCTTCGGACTAGCGGGAGAAAATGAGCAGTTCTTC. The chain carries TRBV9 and TRBJ2-1; the match to TRBD2 covers 13 bases. J was trimmed by 7 bases and V by 4 bases; bases with no gene match: 5. This CDR3 contains 15 residues. Germline loops: CDR1 SGDLS, CDR2 YYNGEE.

This clonotype was detected once. This rearrangement joins TRBV7-2 to TRBJ2-1, with TRBD2 matching 10 bases. V was clipped by 5 bases and J by 10 bases; unmatched bases: 11. CDR1 and CDR2 from the germline V gene are SGHTA and FQGNSA. The CDR3 runs to 15 residues. The CDR3 loop is CASSPTSGASGEQFF. DNA for the CDR3: TGTGCCAGCAGCCCAACTAGCGGGGCCTCAGGGGAGCAGTTCTTC.

The genes are TRBV11-3 and TRBJ2-1, with TRBD2 identical over 11 bases. The CDR3 runs to 13 residues. Trimming at V came to 5 bases and at J to 12 bases, leaving 6 bases not matched to a gene. Germline V gives CDR1 SGHNT, CDR2 YENEEA. CDR3 bases: TGTGCCAGCAGCCCCGGGACTAGCGGTTCGCAGTTCTTC. It codes for CASSPGTSGSQFF. Combining the CDR3 with reference TRBV11-3 and TRBJ2-1 gives the whole variable domain EAGVVQSPRYKIIEKKQPVAFWCNPISGHNTLYWYLQNLGQGPELLIRYENEEAVDDSQLPKDRFSAERLKGVDSTLKIQPAELGDSAVYLCASSPGTSGSQFFGPGTRLTVL.

This chain links TRBV28 with TRBJ2-7, with TRBD2 matching 8 bases. V was clipped by 4 bases and J by 4 bases; unmatched bases: 6. The CDR3 runs to 14 residues. Germline-derived CDR1 and CDR2 are MDHEN and SYDVKM. The CDR3 region has the DNA TGTGCCAGCAGTTCCGGGGGGGCCACGTACGAGCAGTACTTC. It translates to CASSSGGATYEQYF.

This chain connects TRBV29-1 to TRBJ1-1, with D possibly matching TRBD1 (6 bases). V was shortened by 2 bases and J by 4 bases, with 17 bases between the two germline ends. Germline-derived CDR1 and CDR2 are SQVTM and ANQGSEA. This CDR3 has 15 amino acids. The CDR3 region has the DNA TGCAGCGTTGAAACCTCTATGGGGGCCGTCACTGAAGCTTTCTTT. Translating gives CSVETSMGAVTEAFF.

The chain is built from TRBV20-1 and TRBJ2-1, with 9 bases lining up with TRBD2. CDR3 length: 16 amino acids. CDR1 DFQATT and CDR2 SNEGSKA come from the germline V gene (reference sequence). V lost 6 bases to trimming and J lost 0 bases; unmatched junction nucleotides: 9. For the CDR3, the DNA is TGCAGTGCCCAGGGGAGCGGGGGGTTCTCCTACAATGAGCAGTTCTTC. It codes for CSAQGSGGFSYNEQFF.

This clonotype was found once. The V gene is TRBV6-5, the J gene TRBJ2-3, with D unclear. The CDR3 contains 13 residues. V lost 6 bases to trimming and J lost 2 bases, with 9 bases between them. Germline V gene lookup returns CDR1 MNHEY and CDR2 SVGAGI. This CDR3 is CASRAPFTDTQYF. The CDR3 nucleotides are TGTGCCAGCAGAGCTCCTTTCACAGATACGCAGTATTTT.

This chain uses TRBV11-2 with TRBJ1-2; the D is unclear. Germline V gives CDR1 SGHAT, CDR2 FQNNGV. V shed 1 base and J shed 1 base, with 4 bases lying between them. The CDR3 totals 13 residues. The CDR3 DNA reads TGTGCCAGCAGCTTAGGGTTTAACTATGGCTACACCTTC. Protein product: CASSLGFNYGYTF.